Detailed here is one T cell receptor (beta chain). These data come from a study of T cell responses to AZD1222 COVID-19 vaccine. TCRdb's table, derived via immunoSEQ multiplex PCR, lists solely in-frame clones and lacks some. The sample shows some 170,000 clones, 90% to 95% of them seen only once. The specimen comprised peripheral blood, sampled 28 days after the second dose of the MenACWY control vaccine. The TCR was taken from an adult who received the MenACWY meningococcal vaccine as a control.

CDR3 DNA sequence: TGTGCCAGCAGCTTGGATATGGGACAGACTAATTCACCCCTCCACTTT. This gives the protein CASSLDMGQTNSPLHF. The genes are TRBV5-4 and TRBJ1-6, with 7 bases fitting TRBD1. The germline V gene encodes CDR1 SGHNT and CDR2 YYREEE (reference sequence). J was trimmed by 6 bases and V by 0 bases; bases with no gene match: 6. CDR3 size: 16 residues.